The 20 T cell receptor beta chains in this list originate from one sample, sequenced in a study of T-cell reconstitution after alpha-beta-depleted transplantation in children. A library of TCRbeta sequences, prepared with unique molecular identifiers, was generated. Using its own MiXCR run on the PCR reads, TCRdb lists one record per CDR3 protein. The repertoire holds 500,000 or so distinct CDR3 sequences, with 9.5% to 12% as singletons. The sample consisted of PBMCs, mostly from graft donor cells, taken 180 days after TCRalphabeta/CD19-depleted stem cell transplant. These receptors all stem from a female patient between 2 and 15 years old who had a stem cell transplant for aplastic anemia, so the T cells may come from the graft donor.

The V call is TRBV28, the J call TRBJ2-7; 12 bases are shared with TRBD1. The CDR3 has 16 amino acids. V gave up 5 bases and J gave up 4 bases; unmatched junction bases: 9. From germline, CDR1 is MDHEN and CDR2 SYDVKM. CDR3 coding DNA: TGTGCCAGCAGTCTGACTGGGACAGGGGGCAGGTACGAGCAGTACTTC. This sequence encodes CASSLTGTGGRYEQYF.

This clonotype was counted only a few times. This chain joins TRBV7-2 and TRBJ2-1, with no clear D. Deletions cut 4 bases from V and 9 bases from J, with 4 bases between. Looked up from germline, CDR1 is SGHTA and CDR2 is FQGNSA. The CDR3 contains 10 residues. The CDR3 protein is CASSYGEQFF. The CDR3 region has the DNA TGTGCCAGCAGCTACGGTGAGCAGTTCTTC.

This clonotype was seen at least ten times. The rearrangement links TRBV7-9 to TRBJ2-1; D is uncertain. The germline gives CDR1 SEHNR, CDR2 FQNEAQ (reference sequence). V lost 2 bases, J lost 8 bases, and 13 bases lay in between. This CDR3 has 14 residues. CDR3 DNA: TGTGCCAGCAGCTTACGGTCAGTCGTGTATGAGCAGTTCTTC. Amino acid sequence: CASSLRSVVYEQFF.

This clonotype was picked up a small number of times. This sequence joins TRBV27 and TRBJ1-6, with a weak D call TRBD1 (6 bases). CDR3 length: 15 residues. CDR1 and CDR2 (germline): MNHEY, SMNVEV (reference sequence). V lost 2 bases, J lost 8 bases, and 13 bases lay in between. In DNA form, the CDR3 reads TGTGCCAGCAGTTTAGGGGCAGGGGCACATTCACCCCTCCACTTT. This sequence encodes CASSLGAGAHSPLHF.

The CDR3 nucleotides read TGCGCCATCGGCTCCACGTCCTGGGACACTGCCTACGAGCAGTACTTC. Translated, it gives CAIGSTSWDTAYEQYF. The J gene is TRBJ2-7, the V gene TRBV5-1, with TRBD1 as a possible D gene (6 bases). Between the trimmed V and J ends, which lost 9 bases and 2 bases, there was a span of 24 bases. The CDR3 extends over 16 amino acids. From germline, CDR1 is SGHRS and CDR2 YFSETQ.

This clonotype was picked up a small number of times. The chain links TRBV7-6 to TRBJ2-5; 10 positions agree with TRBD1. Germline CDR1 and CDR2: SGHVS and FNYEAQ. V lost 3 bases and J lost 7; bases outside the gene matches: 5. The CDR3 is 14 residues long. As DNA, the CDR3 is TGTGCCAGCAGCTTTCCGGACAGGGGGGCGACCCAGTACTTC. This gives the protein CASSFPDRGATQYF.

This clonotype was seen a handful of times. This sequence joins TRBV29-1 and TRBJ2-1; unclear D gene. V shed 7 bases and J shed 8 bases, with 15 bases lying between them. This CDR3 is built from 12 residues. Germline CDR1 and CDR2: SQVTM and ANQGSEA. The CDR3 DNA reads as TGCAGCGCTACGGACGGTACTCATGAGCAGTTCTTC. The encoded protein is CSATDGTHEQFF.

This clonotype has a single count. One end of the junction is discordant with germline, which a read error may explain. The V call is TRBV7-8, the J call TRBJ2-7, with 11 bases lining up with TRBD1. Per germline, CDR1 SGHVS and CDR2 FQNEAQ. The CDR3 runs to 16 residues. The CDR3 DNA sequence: TGTGCCAGCAGTTCGAGCCCTAGGACAGGGGGCTACGAGAAGTACTTC. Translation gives CASSSSPRTGGYEKYF.

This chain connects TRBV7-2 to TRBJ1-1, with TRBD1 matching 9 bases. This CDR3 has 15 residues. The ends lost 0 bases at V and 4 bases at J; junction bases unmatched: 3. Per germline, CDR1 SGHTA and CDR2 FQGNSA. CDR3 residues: CASSLATGGSTEAFF. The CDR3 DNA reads TGTGCCAGCAGCTTAGCGACAGGGGGAAGCACTGAAGCTTTCTTT.

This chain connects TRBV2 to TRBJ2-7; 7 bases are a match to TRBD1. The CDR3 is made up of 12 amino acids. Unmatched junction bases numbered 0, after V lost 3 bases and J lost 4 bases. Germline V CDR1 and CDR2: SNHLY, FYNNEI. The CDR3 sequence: CASSEDRYEQYV. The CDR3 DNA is TGTGCCAGCAGTGAGGACAGGTACGAGCAGTACGTC.

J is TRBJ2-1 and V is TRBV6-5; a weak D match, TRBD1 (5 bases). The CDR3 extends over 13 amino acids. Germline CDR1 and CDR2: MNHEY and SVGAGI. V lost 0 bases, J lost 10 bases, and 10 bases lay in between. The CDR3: CASSYSRVSEQFF. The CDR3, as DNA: TGTGCCAGCAGTTACTCCAGGGTTTCCGAGCAGTTCTTC.

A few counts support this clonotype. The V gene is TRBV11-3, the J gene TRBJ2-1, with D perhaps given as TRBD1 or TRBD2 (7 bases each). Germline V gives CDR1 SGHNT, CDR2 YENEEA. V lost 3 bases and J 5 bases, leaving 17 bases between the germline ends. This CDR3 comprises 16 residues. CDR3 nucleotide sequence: TGTGCCAGCAGCTTGCGAGACAGGGAGGGTCACAATGAGCAGTTCTTC. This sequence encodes CASSLRDREGHNEQFF.

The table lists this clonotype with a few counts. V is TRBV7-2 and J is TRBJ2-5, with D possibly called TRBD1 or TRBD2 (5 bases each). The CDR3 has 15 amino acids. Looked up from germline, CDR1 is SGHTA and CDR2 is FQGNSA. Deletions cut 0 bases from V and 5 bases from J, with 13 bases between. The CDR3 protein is CASSLAFGGRETQYF. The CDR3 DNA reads TGTGCCAGCAGCTTAGCGTTTGGGGGAAGGGAGACCCAGTACTTC.

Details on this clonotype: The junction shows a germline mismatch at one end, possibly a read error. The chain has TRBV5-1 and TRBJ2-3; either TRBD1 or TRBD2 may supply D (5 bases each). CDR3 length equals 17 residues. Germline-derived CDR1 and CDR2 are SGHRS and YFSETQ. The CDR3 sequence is CASSLAPGPYRTATQYF. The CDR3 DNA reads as TGCGCCAGCAGCTTGGCCCCGGGACCGTACCGCACAGCTACGCAGTATTTT.

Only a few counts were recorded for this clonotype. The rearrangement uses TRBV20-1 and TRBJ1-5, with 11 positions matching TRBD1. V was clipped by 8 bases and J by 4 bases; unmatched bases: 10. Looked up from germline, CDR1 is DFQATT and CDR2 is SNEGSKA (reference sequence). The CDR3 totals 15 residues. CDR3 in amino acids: CSIWGQGEWNQPQHF. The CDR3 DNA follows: TGCAGTATTTGGGGACAGGGGGAATGGAATCAGCCCCAGCATTTT.

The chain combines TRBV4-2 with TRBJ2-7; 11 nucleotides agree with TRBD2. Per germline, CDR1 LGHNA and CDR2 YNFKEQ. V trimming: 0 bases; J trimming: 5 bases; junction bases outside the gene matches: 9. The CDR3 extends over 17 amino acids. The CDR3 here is CASSQELVLAGAHEQYF. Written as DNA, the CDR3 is TGTGCCAGCAGCCAAGAATTAGTACTAGCGGGAGCTCACGAGCAGTACTTC.

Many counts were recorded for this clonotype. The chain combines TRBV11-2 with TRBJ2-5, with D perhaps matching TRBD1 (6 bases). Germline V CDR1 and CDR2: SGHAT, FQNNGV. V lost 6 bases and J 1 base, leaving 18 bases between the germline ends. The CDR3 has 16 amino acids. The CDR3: CASRMIWQGRQETQYF. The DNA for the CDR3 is TGTGCCAGCAGGATGATTTGGCAGGGGCGCCAAGAGACCCAGTACTTC.

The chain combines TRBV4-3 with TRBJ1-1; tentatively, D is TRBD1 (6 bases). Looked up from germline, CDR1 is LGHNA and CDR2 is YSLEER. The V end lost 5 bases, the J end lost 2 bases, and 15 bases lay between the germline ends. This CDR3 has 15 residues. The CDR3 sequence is CASSAYRDTNTEAFF. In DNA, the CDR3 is TGCGCCAGCAGCGCATACCGGGACACCAACACTGAAGCTTTCTTT.

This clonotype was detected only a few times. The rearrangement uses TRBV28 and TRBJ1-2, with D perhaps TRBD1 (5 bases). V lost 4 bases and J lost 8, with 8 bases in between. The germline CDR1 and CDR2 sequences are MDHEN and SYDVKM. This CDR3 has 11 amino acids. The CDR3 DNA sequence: TGTGCCAGCAGTTACGGGGGAGGCTACACCTTC. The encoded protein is CASSYGGGYTF.

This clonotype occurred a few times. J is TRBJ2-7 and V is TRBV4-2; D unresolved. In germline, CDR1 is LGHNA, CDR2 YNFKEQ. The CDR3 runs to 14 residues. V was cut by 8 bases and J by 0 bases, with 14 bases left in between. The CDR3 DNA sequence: TGTGCCAGCGGAATAAGCAGGACCTCCTACGAGCAGTACTTC. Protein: CASGISRTSYEQYF.